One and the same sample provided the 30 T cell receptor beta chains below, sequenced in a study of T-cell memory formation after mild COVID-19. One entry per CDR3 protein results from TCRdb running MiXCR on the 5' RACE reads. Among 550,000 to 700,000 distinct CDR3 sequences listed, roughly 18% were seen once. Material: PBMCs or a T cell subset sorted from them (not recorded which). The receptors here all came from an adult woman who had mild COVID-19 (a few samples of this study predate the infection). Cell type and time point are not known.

CDR3 bases: TGTGCCAGCAGCTTTCTTAGCGGTTCATCCTACGAGCAGTACTTC. This sequence encodes CASSFLSGSSYEQYF. The chain is built from TRBV7-9 and TRBJ2-7; a possible D gene is TRBD2 (6 bases). Germline CDR1 and CDR2: SEHNR and FQNEAQ (reference sequence). The CDR3 is 15 amino acids. The V end was cut by 3 bases, the J end by 1 base, with 13 bases between.

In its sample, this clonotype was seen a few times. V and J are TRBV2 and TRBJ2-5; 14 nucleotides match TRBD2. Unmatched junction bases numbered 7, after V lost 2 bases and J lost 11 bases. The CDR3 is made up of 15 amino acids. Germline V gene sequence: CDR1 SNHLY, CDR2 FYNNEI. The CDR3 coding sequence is TGTGCCAGCAGTGAAAGCGGACTAGCGGGGGGCCTACAGTACTTC. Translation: CASSESGLAGGLQYF.

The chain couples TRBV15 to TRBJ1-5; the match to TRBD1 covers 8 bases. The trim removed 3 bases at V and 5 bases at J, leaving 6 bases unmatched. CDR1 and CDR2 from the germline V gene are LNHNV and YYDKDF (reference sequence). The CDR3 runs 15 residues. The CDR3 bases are TGTGCCACCAGCAGCGACAGGGGATGGGATCAGCCCCAGCATTTT. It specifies CATSSDRGWDQPQHF.

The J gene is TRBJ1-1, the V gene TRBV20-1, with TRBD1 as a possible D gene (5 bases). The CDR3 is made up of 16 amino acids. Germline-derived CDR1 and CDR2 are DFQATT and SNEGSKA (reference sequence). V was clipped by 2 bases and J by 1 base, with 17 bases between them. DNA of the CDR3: TGCAGTGCTAGACGTCGGGACTACGGGCGGAACACTGAAGCTTTCTTT. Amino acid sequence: CSARRRDYGRNTEAFF.

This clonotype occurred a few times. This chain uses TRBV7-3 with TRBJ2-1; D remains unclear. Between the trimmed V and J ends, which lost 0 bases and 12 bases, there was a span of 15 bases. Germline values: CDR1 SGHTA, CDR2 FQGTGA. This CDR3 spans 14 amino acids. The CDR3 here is CASSLTATSVRQFF. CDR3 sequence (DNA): TGTGCCAGCAGCTTAACGGCGACCTCAGTCCGGCAGTTCTTC.

The CDR3 sequence is CASSLKVPETQYF. DNA of the CDR3: TGTGCCAGCAGTTTAAAGGTTCCTGAGACCCAGTACTTC. The gene calls are TRBV28 and TRBJ2-5; D call uncertain. V was clipped by 2 bases and J by 5 bases, with 9 bases between them. This CDR3 comprises 13 residues. Germline V gene sequence: CDR1 MDHEN, CDR2 SYDVKM.

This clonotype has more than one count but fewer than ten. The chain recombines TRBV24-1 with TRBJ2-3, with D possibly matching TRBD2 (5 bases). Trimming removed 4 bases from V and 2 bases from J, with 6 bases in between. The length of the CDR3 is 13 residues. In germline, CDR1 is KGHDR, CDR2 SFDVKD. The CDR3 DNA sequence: TGTGCCACCAGTGAGCGGGTCACAGATACGCAGTATTTT. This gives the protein CATSERVTDTQYF.

The CDR3 nucleotides are TGCGCCAGCAGCCCAAGCGGTCTTAATCCAGATACGCAGTATTTT. Residues: CASSPSGLNPDTQYF. The rearrangement links TRBV4-1 to TRBJ2-3, with D maybe TRBD2 (5 bases). V was shortened by 4 bases and J by 4 bases, with 15 bases between the two germline ends. The CDR3 contains 15 residues. Germline V gene sequence: CDR1 MGHRA, CDR2 YSYEKL.

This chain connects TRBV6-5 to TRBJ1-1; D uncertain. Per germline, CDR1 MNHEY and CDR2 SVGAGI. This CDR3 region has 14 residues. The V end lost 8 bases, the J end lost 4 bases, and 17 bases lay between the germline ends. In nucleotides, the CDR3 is TGTGCCAGCCGGAGGGAGAGCCTGACCACTGAAGCTTTCTTT. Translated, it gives CASRRESLTTEAFF.

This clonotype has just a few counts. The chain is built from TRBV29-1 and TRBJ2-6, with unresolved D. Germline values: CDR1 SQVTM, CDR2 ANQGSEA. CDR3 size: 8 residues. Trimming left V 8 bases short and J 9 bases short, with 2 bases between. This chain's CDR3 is CSHNVLTF. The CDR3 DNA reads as TGCAGCCACAACGTCCTGACTTTC.

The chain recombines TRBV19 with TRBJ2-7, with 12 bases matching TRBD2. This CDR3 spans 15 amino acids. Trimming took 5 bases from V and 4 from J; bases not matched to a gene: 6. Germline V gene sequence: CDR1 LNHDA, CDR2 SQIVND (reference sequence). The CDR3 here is CASSFLAGGQYEQYF. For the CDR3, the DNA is TGTGCCAGTAGTTTCCTAGCGGGAGGGCAATACGAGCAGTACTTC.

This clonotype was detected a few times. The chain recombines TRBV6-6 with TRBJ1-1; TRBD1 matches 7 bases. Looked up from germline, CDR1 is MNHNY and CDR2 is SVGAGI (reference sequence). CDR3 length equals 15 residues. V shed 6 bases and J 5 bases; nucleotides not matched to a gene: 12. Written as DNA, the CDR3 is TGTGCCAGCAGCACAGGGGACCCCCGGGTGACTGAAGCTTTCTTT. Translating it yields CASSTGDPRVTEAFF.

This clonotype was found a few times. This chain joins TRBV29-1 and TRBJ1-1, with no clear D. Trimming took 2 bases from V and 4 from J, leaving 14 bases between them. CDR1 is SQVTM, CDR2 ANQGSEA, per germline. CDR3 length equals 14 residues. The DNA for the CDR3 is TGCAGCGTTGAAAACCCGGGAAGGACCACTGAAGCTTTCTTT. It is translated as CSVENPGRTTEAFF.

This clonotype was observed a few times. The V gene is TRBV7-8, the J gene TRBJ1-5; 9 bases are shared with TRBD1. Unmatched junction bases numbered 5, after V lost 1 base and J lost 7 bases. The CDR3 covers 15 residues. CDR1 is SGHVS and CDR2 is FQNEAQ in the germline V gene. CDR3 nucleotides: TGTGCCAGCAGCTTAGACAGGGGGCTTAGACAGCCCCAGCATTTT. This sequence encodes CASSLDRGLRQPQHF. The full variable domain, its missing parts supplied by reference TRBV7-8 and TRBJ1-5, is GAGVSQSPRYKVAKRGQDVALRCDPISGHVSLFWYQQALGQGPEFLTYFQNEAQLDKSGLPSDRFFAERPEGSVSTLKIQRTQQEDSAVYLCASSLDRGLRQPQHFGDGTRLSIL.

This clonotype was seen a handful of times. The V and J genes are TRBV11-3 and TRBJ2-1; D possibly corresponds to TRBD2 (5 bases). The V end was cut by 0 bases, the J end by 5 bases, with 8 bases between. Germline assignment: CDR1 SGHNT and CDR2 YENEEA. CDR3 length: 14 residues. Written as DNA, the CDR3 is TGTGCCAGCAGCTTAGATGGGAGAAACAATGAGCAGTTCTTC. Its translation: CASSLDGRNNEQFF. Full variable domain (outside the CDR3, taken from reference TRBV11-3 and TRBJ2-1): EAGVVQSPRYKIIEKKQPVAFWCNPISGHNTLYWYLQNLGQGPELLIRYENEEAVDDSQLPKDRFSAERLKGVDSTLKIQPAELGDSAVYLCASSLDGRNNEQFFGPGTRLTVL.

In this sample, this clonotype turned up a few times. DNA for the CDR3: TGTGCCAGCAGTTATGATCGTGACCTCAGGCGGTACGAGCAGTACTTC. Residues: CASSYDRDLRRYEQYF. The chain couples TRBV6-5 to TRBJ2-7; D unresolved. The length of the CDR3 is 16 residues. V gave up 3 bases and J gave up 4 bases, with 19 bases separating them. The germline V gene encodes CDR1 MNHEY and CDR2 SVGAGI.

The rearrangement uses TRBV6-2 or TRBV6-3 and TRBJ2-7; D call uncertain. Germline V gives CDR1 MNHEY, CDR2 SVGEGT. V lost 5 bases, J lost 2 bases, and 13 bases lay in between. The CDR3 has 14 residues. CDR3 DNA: TGTGCCAGCAGTCAGCCCCGGGTAACCTACGAGCAGTACTTC. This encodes CASSQPRVTYEQYF.

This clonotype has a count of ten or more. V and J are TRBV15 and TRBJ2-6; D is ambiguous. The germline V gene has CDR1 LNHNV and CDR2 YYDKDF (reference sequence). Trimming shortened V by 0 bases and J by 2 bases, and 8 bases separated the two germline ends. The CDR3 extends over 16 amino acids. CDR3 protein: CATSRDFEAGANVLTF. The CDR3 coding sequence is TGTGCCACCAGCAGAGATTTTGAAGCTGGGGCCAACGTCCTGACTTTC.

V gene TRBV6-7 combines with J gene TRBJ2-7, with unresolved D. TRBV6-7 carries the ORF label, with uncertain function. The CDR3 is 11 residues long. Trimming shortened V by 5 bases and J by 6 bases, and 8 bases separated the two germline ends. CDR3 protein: CASSHVSEQYF. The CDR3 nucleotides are TGTGCCAGCAGTCATGTGAGCGAGCAGTACTTC.

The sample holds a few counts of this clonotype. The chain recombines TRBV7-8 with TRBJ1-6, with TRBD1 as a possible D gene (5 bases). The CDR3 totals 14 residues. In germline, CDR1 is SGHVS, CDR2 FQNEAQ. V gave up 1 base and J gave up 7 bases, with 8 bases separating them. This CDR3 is CASSLDRTNSPLHF. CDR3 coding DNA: TGTGCCAGCAGCTTAGACAGGACGAATTCACCCCTCCACTTT.

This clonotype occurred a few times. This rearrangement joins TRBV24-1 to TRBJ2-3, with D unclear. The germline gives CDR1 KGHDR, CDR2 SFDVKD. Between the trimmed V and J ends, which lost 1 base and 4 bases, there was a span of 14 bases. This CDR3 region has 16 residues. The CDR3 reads CATSDLDVGDPDTQYF. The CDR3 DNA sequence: TGTGCCACCAGTGATTTAGATGTTGGCGATCCAGATACGCAGTATTTT.

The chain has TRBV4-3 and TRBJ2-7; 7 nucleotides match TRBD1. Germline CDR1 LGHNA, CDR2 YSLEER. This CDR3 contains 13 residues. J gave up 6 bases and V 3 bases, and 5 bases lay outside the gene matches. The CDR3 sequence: CASSHTPGGEQYF. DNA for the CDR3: TGCGCCAGCAGCCACACTCCAGGGGGCGAGCAGTACTTC.

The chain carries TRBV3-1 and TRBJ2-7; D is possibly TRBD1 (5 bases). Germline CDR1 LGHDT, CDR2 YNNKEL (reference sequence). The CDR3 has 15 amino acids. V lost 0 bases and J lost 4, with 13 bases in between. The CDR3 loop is CASSQEGQISYEQYF. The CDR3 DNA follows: TGTGCCAGCAGCCAAGAGGGGCAGATAAGTTACGAGCAGTACTTC.

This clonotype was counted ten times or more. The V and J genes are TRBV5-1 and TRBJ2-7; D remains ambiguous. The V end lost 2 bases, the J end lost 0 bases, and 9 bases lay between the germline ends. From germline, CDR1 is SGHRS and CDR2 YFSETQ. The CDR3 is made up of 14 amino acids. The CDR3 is CASSFTSRSYEQYF. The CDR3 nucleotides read TGCGCCAGCAGCTTTACCTCCCGCTCCTACGAGCAGTACTTC.

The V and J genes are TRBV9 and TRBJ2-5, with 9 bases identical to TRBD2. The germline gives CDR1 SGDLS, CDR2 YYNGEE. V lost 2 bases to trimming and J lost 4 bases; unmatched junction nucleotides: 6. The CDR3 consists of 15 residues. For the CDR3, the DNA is TGTGCCAGCAGCGTCGGGCGGGAGGGCAGAGAGACCCAGTACTTC. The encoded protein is CASSVGREGRETQYF. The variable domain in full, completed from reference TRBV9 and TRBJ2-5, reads DSGVTQTPKHLITATGQRVTLRCSPRSGDLSVYWYQQSLDQGLQFLIQYYNGEERAKGNILERFSAQQFPDLHSELNLSSLELGDSALYFCASSVGREGRETQYFGPGTRLLVL.

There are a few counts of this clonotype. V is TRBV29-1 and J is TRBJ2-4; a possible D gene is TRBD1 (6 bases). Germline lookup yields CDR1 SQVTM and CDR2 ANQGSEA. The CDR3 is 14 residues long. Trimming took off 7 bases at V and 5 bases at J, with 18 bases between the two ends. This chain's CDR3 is CSGTPGTYQNIQYF. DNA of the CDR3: TGCAGCGGAACCCCTGGGACATATCAAAACATTCAGTACTTC.

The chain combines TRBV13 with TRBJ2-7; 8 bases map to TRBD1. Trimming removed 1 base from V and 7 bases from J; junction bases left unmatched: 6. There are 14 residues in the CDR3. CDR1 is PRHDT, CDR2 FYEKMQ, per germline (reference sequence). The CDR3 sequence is CASSLAGQVFEQYF. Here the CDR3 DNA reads TGTGCCAGCAGCTTAGCGGGACAGGTATTTGAGCAGTACTTC.

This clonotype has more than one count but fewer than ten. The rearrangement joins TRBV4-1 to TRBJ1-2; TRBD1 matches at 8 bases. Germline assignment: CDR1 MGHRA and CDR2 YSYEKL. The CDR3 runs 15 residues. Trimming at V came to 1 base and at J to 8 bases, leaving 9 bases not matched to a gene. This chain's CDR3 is CASSQGDRPVDGYTF. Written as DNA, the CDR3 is TGCGCCAGCAGCCAAGGGGACAGGCCGGTCGACGGCTACACCTTC.

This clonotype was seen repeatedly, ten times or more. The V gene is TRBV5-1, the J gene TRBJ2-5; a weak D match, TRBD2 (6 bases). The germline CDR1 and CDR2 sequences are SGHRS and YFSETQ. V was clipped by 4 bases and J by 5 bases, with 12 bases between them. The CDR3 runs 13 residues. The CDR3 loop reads CASSRRGLETQYF. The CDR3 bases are TGCGCCAGCAGCCGACGGGGGTTGGAGACCCAGTACTTC.

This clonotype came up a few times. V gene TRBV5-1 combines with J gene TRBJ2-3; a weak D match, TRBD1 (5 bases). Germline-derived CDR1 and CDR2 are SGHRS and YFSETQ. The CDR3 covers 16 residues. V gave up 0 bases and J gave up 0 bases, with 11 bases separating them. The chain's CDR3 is CASSLGSTGSTDTQYF. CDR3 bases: TGCGCCAGCAGCTTGGGATCTACAGGTAGCACAGATACGCAGTATTTT.